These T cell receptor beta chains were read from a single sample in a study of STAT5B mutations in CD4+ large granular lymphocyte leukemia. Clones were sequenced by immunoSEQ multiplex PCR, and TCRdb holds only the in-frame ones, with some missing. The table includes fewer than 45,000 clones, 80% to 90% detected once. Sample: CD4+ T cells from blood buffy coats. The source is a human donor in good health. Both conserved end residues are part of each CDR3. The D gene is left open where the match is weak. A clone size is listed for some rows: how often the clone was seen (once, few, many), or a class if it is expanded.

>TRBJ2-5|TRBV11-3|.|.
CASSLESHMFETQYF
TGTGCCAGCAGCTTAGAGTCGCATATGTTTGAGACCCAGTACTTC
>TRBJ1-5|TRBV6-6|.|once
CASQPGIGQPQHF
TGTGCCAGCCAACCTGGCATTGGGCAGCCCCAGCATTTT
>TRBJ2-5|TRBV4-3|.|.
CASSPGLGAETQYF
TGCGCCAGCAGCCCCGGACTTGGAGCAGAGACCCAGTACTTC
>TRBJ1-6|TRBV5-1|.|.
CASSLEWAGNSPLHF
TGCGCCAGCAGCTTGGAATGGGCAGGGAACTCACCCCTCCACTTT
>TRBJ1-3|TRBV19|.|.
CASSIFGQQTLSSGNTIYF
TGTGCCAGTAGTATCTTCGGACAGCAAACCTTAAGCTCTGGAAACACCATATATTTT
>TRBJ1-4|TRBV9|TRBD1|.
CASSSWTGENEKLFF
TGTGCCAGCAGCTCCTGGACAGGAGAGAATGAAAAACTGTTTTTT
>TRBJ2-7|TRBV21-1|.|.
CASSKGRRDLGPGEQYF
TGTGCCAGCAGCAAAGGGCGGCGAGACTTAGGGCCCGGCGAGCAGTACTTC
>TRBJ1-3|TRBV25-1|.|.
CASSVGGNTIYF
TGTGCCAGCAGTGTGGGGGGAAACACCATATATTTT
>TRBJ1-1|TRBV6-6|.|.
CASSSVTEAFF
TGTGCCAGCAGCTCGGTCACTGAAGCTTTCTTT
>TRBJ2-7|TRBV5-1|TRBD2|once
CASSRTSGMDEQYF
TGCGCCAGCAGCAGGACTAGCGGGATGGACGAGCAGTACTTC
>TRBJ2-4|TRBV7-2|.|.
CASRMESGWKNIQYF
TGTGCCAGCAGAATGGAGTCGGGGTGGAAGAACATTCAGTACTTC
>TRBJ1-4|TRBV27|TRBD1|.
CASSLAGGNEKLFF
TGTGCCAGCAGTTTAGCAGGGGGGAATGAAAAACTGTTTTTT
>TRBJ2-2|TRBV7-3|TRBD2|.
CASSETSGWAGELFF
TGTGCCAGCAGCGAGACTAGCGGGTGGGCCGGGGAGCTGTTTTTT
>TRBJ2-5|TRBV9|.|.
CASSVASGRVQETQYF
TGTGCCAGCAGCGTAGCTTCGGGTAGGGTACAGGAGACCCAGTACTTC
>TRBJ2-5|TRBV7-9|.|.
CASSLHRGGETQYF
TGTGCCAGCAGCTTACATAGGGGTGGGGAGACCCAGTACTTC
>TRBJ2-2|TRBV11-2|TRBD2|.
CASSPIAGNTGELFF
TGTGCCAGCAGCCCGATAGCGGGGAACACCGGGGAGCTGTTTTTT
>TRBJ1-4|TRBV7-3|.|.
CASSEQGGGEKLFF
TGTGCCAGCAGCGAGCAGGGTGGGGGCGAAAAACTGTTTTTT
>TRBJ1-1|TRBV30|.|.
CAWSVLGGLNTEAFF
TGTGCCTGGAGTGTACTGGGGGGCTTGAACACTGAAGCTTTCTTT
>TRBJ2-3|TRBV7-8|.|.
CASSLGQGTDTQYF
TGTGCCAGCAGCTTAGGCCAGGGAACAGATACGCAGTATTTT
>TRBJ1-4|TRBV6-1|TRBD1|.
CASSYSGGDEKLFF
TGTGCCAGCAGCTATTCAGGGGGGGATGAAAAACTGTTTTTT
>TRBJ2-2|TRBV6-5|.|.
CASSYERIGELFF
TGTGCCAGCAGTTACGAACGGATCGGGGAGCTGTTTTTT
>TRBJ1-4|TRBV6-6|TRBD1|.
CASLGQGLREKLFF
TGTGCCAGCCTTGGACAGGGTTTGAGGGAAAAACTGTTTTTT
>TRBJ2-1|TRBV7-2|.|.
CASSLDGEQFF
TGTGCCAGCAGCTTAGACGGGGAGCAGTTCTTC
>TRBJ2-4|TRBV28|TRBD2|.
CASRRDYENIQYF
TGTGCCAGCAGGCGGGACTATGAAAACATTCAGTACTTC
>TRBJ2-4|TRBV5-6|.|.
CASSLFSFLAKNIQYF
TGTGCCAGCAGCTTGTTCAGTTTCTTAGCCAAAAACATTCAGTACTTC
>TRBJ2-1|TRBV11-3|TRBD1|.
CASSLRGQGASYNEQFF
TGTGCCAGCAGCTTGCGAGGACAGGGGGCGAGTTACAATGAGCAGTTCTTC
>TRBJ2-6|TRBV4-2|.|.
CASSPEGAGANVLTF
TGTGCCAGCAGCCCCGAGGGGGCTGGGGCCAACGTCCTGACTTTC
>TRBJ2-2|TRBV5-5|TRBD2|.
CASTWGGPNTGELFF
TGTGCCAGCACCTGGGGGGGACCGAACACCGGGGAGCTGTTTTTT
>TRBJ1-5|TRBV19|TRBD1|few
CASSWDRGNQPQHF
TGTGCCAGTAGCTGGGACAGGGGCAATCAGCCCCAGCATTTT
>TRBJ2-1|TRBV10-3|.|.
CAISALQGTYNEQFF
TGTGCCATCAGTGCCCTACAGGGTACCTACAATGAGCAGTTCTTC
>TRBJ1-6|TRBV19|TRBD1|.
CATRDRSSPLHF
TGTGCCACACGGGACAGGAGTTCACCCCTCCACTTT
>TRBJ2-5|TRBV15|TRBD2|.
CATSRVRLAGGPQETQYF
TGTGCCACCAGCAGAGTCCGACTAGCGGGGGGACCTCAAGAGACCCAGTACTTC
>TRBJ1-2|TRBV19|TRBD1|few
CASTRGQGRTYGYTF
TGTGCCAGTACCCGTGGACAGGGGCGAACCTATGGCTACACCTTC
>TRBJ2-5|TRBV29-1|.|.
CSAQGGQETQYF
TGCAGCGCGCAGGGGGGTCAAGAGACCCAGTACTTC
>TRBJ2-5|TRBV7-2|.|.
CASSTTEGTQYF
TGTGCCAGCAGCACGACTGAGGGGACCCAGTACTTC
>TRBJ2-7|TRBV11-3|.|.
CASSLDVQVGSYEQYF
TGTGCCAGCAGCTTAGACGTGCAGGTGGGGTCCTACGAGCAGTACTTC
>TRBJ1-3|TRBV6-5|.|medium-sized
CASRGSGNTIYF
TGTGCCAGCAGGGGCTCTGGAAACACCATATATTTT
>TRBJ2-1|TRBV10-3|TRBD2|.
CAIRGLAGGLSSYNEQFF
TGTGCCATCAGGGGGCTAGCGGGAGGATTAAGCTCCTACAATGAGCAGTTCTTC
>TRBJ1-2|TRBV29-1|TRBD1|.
CSVWGTGLNFYTF
TGCAGCGTCTGGGGGACAGGGCTCAATTTCTACACCTTC
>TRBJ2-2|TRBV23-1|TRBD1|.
CASSPPLNRGRGAGELFF
TGCGCCAGCAGTCCACCTCTCAACAGGGGGCGCGGGGCCGGGGAGCTGTTTTTT
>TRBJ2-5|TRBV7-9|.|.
CASTLGNQETQYF
TGTGCCAGCACCTTGGGGAACCAAGAGACCCAGTACTTC
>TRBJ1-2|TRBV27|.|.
CASSPGYGYTF
TGTGCCAGCAGCCCAGGCTATGGCTACACCTTC
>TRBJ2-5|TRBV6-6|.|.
CASSYRQETQYF
TGTGCCAGCAGTTACCGCCAAGAGACCCAGTACTTC
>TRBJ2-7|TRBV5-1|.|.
CASSPLGAGSHEQYF
TGCGCCAGCAGCCCCCTGGGCGCCGGCAGCCACGAGCAGTACTTC
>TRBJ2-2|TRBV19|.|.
CASNLPGELFF
TGTGCCAGTAATCTCCCCGGGGAGCTGTTTTTT
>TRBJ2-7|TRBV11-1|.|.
CASSLAGPYEQYF
TGTGCCAGCAGCTTAGCCGGGCCTTACGAGCAGTACTTC
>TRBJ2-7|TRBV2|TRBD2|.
CASSAVAGAYEQYF
TGTGCCAGCAGTGCGGTAGCGGGAGCCTACGAGCAGTACTTC
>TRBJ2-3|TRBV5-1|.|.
CASHVGGSTDTQYF
TGCGCCAGCCATGTGGGCGGGAGCACAGATACGCAGTATTTT
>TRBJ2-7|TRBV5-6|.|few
CASSSGQEQYF
TGTGCCAGCAGCTCAGGACAGGAGCAGTACTTC
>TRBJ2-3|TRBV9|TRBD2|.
CASSVGSSGRADTQYF
TGTGCCAGCAGCGTAGGTAGTAGCGGGAGGGCAGATACGCAGTATTTT
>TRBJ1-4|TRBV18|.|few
CASSLAVGATNEKLFF
TGTGCCAGCTCGCTTGCTGTAGGAGCAACTAATGAAAAACTGTTTTTT
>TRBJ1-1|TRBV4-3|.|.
CASSQNLPGLERAEAFF
TGCGCCAGCAGTCAAAACCTACCGGGACTGGAAAGAGCTGAAGCTTTCTTT
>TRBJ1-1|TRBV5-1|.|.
CASSLEGNQAFF
TGCGCCAGCAGCTTGGAAGGGAACCAAGCTTTCTTT
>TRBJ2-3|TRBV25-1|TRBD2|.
CASQNSGSADTQYF
TGTGCCAGCCAGAATAGCGGGAGCGCAGATACGCAGTATTTT
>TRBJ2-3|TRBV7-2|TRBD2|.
CASSWGLAARGDTQYF
TGTGCCAGCAGTTGGGGACTAGCGGCCCGAGGAGATACGCAGTATTTT